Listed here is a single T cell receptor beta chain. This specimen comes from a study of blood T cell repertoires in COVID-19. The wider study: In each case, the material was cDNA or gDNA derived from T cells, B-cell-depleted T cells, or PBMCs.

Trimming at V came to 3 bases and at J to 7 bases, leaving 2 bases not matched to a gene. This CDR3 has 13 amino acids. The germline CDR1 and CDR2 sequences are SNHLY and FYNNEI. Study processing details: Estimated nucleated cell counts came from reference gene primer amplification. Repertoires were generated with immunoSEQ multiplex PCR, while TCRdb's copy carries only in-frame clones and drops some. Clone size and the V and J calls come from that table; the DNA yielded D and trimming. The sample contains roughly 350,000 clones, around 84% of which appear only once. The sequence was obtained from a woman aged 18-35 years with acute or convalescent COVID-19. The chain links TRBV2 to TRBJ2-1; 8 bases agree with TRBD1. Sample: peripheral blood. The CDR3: CASSEDRVNEQFF. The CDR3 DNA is TGTGCCAGCAGTGAGGACAGGGTAAATGAGCAGTTCTTC.